The 9 T cell receptor beta chains listed next were all sequenced from one sample in a study of blood T cell repertoires in COVID-19. TCRdb's table, derived via immunoSEQ multiplex PCR, lists solely in-frame clones and lacks some. This table holds roughly 51,000 clones, around nine tenths found once. Source material: peripheral blood. The receptors were gathered from a man over 45 with active COVID-19.

This clone was seen only once. The chain employs TRBV27 and TRBJ2-1; TRBD2 matches 13 bases. This CDR3 region has 14 residues. V shed 8 bases and J 2 bases; nucleotides not matched to a gene: 0. CDR1 and CDR2 (germline): MNHEY, SMNVEV (reference sequence). The CDR3 loop is CASGTSGTYNEQFF. CDR3 sequence (DNA): TGTGCCAGCGGGACTAGCGGGACCTACAATGAGCAGTTCTTC.

This rearrangement joins TRBV7-9 to TRBJ1-1; tentatively, D is TRBD1 (6 bases). The germline V gene has CDR1 SEHNR and CDR2 FQNEAQ (reference sequence). The CDR3 covers 15 residues. V lost 5 bases and J lost 4, with 17 bases in between. CDR3 coding DNA: TGTGCCAGCAGCCCGAAAAACAGGGTGGGCACTGAAGCTTTCTTT. This translates into CASSPKNRVGTEAFF.

This rearrangement joins TRBV2 to TRBJ2-3, with 10 nucleotides matching TRBD2. Trimming removed 4 bases from V and 5 bases from J; junction bases left unmatched: 12. The CDR3 consists of 17 residues. Per germline, CDR1 SNHLY and CDR2 FYNNEI. The CDR3 DNA is TGTGCCAGCAGTGCGCAGACCAGCGGGAGGGGTGGAGATACGCAGTATTTT. This translates into CASSAQTSGRGGDTQYF.

This CDR3 reads CATSRDPLAGAGETQYF. CDR3 sequence (DNA): TGTGCCACCAGCAGAGATCCTCTAGCGGGGGCGGGGGAGACCCAGTACTTC. The chain joins TRBV15 to TRBJ2-5, with 10 bases fitting TRBD2. CDR3 size: 17 residues. Losses at the gene ends were 0 bases for V and 5 bases for J; bases not matched to a gene: 9. CDR1 LNHNV and CDR2 YYDKDF come from the germline V gene (reference sequence).

The table lists this clone with a count of one. V and J are TRBV27 and TRBJ2-2; 9 positions match TRBD1. Germline lookup yields CDR1 MNHEY and CDR2 SMNVEV (reference sequence). V shed 7 bases, J shed 2 bases, and the junction held 14 bases outside the gene matches. This CDR3 has 18 residues. The CDR3 coding sequence is TGTGCCAGCAAGGGGTATGCGGGGACAGGGAGTAACACCGGGGAGCTGTTTTTT. Its protein is CASKGYAGTGSNTGELFF.

A few counts support this clone. The chain employs TRBV19 and TRBJ2-3; 9 bases fit TRBD2. After removal of 1 base from V and 0 bases from J, the junction contained 2 bases not matched to a gene. This CDR3 has 16 residues. CDR1 is LNHDA and CDR2 is SQIVND in the germline V gene (reference sequence). The CDR3 DNA follows: TGTGCCAGTAGTATAGGCCTAGCGGGGAGCACAGATACGCAGTATTTT. This gives the protein CASSIGLAGSTDTQYF.

This chain links TRBV19 with TRBJ2-3, with 9 bases identical to TRBD2. The germline gives CDR1 LNHDA, CDR2 SQIVND (reference sequence). V dropped 4 bases and J dropped 5; count of bases not matched to a gene: 7. The CDR3 totals 15 residues. The CDR3 DNA is TGTGCCAGTAGTACGGCGGGAGGGCTGGGAGATACGCAGTATTTT. This gives the protein CASSTAGGLGDTQYF.

In this sample, this clone turned up once. The chain combines TRBV5-1 with TRBJ1-1, with TRBD1 identical over 7 bases. CDR3 length: 15 residues. V lost 1 base and J lost 1; bases outside the gene matches: 4. The germline V gene has CDR1 SGHRS and CDR2 YFSETQ. The CDR3 nucleotides read TGCGCCAGCAGCTTGTTTCAGGGGGGGAACACTGAAGCTTTCTTT. This translates into CASSLFQGGNTEAFF. Variable domain in full (rest from reference TRBV5-1 and TRBJ1-1): KAGVTQTPRYLIKTRGQQVTLSCSPISGHRSVSWYQQTPGQGLQFLFEYFSETQRNKGNFPGRFSGRQFSNSRSEMNVSTLELGDSALYLCASSLFQGGNTEAFFGQGTRLTVV.

Notes on this clone: Mismatch with germline at one junction end may stem from a read error. The V call is TRBV4-1, the J call TRBJ2-7, with 9 bases that match TRBD1. Germline values: CDR1 MGHRA, CDR2 YSYEKL. The CDR3 covers 20 residues. The CDR3 nucleotides are TGCGCCAGCAGCCCAGGCCCTGTTTGGGACAGGGCAACAGGGGATTACGCGCAGTACTTC. It translates to CASSPGPVWDRATGDYAQYF.